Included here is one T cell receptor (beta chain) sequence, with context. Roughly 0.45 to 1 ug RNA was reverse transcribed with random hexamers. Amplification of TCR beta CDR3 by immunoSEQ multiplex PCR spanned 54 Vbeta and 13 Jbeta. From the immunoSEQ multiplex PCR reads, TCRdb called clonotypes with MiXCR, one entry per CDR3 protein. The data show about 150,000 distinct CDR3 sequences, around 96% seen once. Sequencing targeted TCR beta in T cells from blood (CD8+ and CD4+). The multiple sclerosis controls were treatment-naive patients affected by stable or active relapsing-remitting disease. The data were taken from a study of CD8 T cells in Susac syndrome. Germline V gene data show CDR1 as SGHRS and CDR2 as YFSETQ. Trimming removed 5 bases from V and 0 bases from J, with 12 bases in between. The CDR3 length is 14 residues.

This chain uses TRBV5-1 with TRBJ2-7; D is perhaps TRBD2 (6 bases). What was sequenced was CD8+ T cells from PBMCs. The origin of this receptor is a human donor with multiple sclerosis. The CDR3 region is CASRAGTGSYEQYF. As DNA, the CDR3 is TGCGCCAGCAGGGCGGGGACCGGCTCCTACGAGCAGTACTTC.